This TCR beta chain is from a study of cytomegalovirus exposure and HLA in healthy donors. Regarding the study as a whole: In a later analysis, donors in an Asian-associated ancestry cluster reportedly had fewer N-insertions in productive TCRs than the cohort mean.

A remark on this clone: What it recognizes is unknown.

With 60 Vbeta and 13 Jbeta primers, the PCR was carried out. Method: immunoSEQ multiplex PCR; TCRdb's copy keeps in-frame clones and lacks some. The sample lists about 200,000 clones; 80% to 90% were seen once. V was pared by 7 bases and J by 5 bases, with 10 bases of the junction left unmatched. The CDR3 extends over 15 amino acids. Germline lookup yields CDR1 SGHRS and CDR2 YFSETQ. The V gene is TRBV5-1, the J gene TRBJ2-1; 9 bases agree with TRBD2. The receptor comes from a woman aged 30 to 39 in good health and CMV-seronegative. The sequencing input was PBMCs. This chain's CDR3 is CASGLAGVNHNEQFF. As DNA, the CDR3 is TGCGCCAGCGGATTAGCGGGAGTCAACCACAATGAGCAGTTCTTC.